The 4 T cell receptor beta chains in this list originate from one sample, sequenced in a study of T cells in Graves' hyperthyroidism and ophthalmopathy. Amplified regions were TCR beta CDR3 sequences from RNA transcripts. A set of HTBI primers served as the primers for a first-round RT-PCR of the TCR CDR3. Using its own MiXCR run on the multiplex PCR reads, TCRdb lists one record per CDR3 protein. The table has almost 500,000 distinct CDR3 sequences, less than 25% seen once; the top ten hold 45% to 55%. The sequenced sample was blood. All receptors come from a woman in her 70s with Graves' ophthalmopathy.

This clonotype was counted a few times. This CDR3 reads CASSYGSLPSYEQYF. The CDR3 nucleotides are TGTGCCAGCAGTTACGGTAGCCTCCCCTCTTACGAGCAGTACTTC. The V gene is TRBV6-2 or TRBV6-3, the J gene TRBJ2-7; D not resolved. The CDR3 spans 15 residues. Germline CDR1 MNHEY, CDR2 SVGEGT. Trimming removed 2 bases from V and 4 bases from J, with 15 bases in between.

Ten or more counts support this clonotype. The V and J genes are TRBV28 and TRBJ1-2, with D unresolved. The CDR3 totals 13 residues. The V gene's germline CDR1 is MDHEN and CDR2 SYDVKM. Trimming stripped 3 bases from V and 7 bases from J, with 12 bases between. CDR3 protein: CASSLGGFGGYTF. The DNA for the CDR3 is TGTGCCAGCAGTTTGGGCGGGTTTGGTGGCTACACCTTC.

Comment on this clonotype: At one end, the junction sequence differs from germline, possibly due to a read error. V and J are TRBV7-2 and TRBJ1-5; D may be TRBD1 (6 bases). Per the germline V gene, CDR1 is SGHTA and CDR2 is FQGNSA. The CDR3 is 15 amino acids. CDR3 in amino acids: CASSQAWGGGQPQHF. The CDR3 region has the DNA TGCGCCAGCAGCCAAGCGTGGGGGGGCGGACAGCCCCAGCATTTT. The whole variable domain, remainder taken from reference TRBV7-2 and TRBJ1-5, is GAGVSQSPSNKVTEKGKDVELRCDPISGHTALYWYRQSLGQGLEFLIYFQGNSAPDKSGLPSDRFSAERTGGSVSTLTIQRTQQEDSAVYLCASSQAWGGGQPQHFGDGTRLSIL.

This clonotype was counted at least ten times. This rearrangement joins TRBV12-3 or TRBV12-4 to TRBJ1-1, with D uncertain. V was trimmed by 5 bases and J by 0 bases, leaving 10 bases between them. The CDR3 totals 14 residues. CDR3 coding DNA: TGTGCCAGCAGTCGAAGCATCCTGAACACTGAAGCTTTCTTT. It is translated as CASSRSILNTEAFF.